A single sample is the source of the 16 T cell receptor beta chains below, sequenced in a study of cytotoxic CD8 clonotypes in ibrutinib-treated CLL. Some clones are missing from TCRdb's copy, which holds only in-frame ones; the method was immunoSEQ multiplex PCR. The data contain 68,000 or so clones, more than 60% of them singletons. Source: PBMCs, taken after 12 months of ibrutinib treatment. The receptors come from a human donor with chronic lymphocytic leukemia.

This clone was counted once. The chain uses TRBV7-8 and TRBJ1-6; D is undetermined. V was shortened by 5 bases and J by 0 bases, with 11 bases between the two germline ends. The CDR3 sequence is 16 residues long. Germline V gene data show CDR1 as SGHVS and CDR2 as FQNEAQ. DNA of the CDR3: TGTGCCAGCAGCCTTCGTGATAGCTCCTATAATTCACCCCTCCACTTT. It specifies CASSLRDSSYNSPLHF.

The chain combines TRBV27 with TRBJ1-6, with a tentative D call TRBD1 (5 bases). The germline V gene encodes CDR1 MNHEY and CDR2 SMNVEV (reference sequence). CDR3 length: 14 residues. V lost 5 bases and J 6 bases, leaving 11 bases between the germline ends. CDR3: CASSRRDLNSPLHF. The CDR3 DNA sequence: TGTGCCAGCAGTCGCCGGGACCTTAATTCACCCCTCCACTTT.

The chain joins TRBV28 to TRBJ1-4; 12 positions agree with TRBD1. Germline lookup yields CDR1 MDHEN and CDR2 SYDVKM. With 8 bases clipped from V and 5 bases from J, the junction kept 6 bases outside the gene matches. The CDR3 has 15 amino acids. This chain's CDR3 is CASVRDRGPNEKLFF. The CDR3, as DNA: TGTGCCAGCGTGCGGGACAGGGGGCCAAATGAAAAACTGTTTTTT.

The chain's CDR3 is CASSQQGYEQYF. The CDR3 DNA follows: TGTGCCAGCAGTCAACAGGGATACGAGCAGTACTTC. The chain couples TRBV6-5 to TRBJ2-7, with D perhaps TRBD1 (6 bases). V lost 5 bases and J 4 bases, leaving 9 bases between the germline ends. The CDR3 consists of 12 residues. CDR1 is MNHEY, CDR2 SVGAGI, per germline.

This chain links TRBV5-4 with TRBJ1-3; D uncertain. This CDR3 contains 16 residues. V dropped 4 bases and J dropped 0 bases, with 14 bases sitting between them. Germline V lookup: CDR1 SGHNT, CDR2 YYREEE (reference sequence). The CDR3 is CASSPDSLLSGNTIYF. The CDR3 region has the DNA TGTGCCAGCAGCCCCGATTCTCTCCTCTCTGGAAACACCATATATTTT.

This rearrangement joins TRBV18 to TRBJ2-7; the match to TRBD2 covers 15 bases. CDR1 is KGHSH, CDR2 LQKENI, per germline. J was trimmed by 2 bases and V by 9 bases; bases with no gene match: 5. This CDR3 spans 15 amino acids. The CDR3 DNA is TGTGCCAGTCGGACTAGCGGGGGGGTCGCCTACGAGCAGTACTTC. It specifies CASRTSGGVAYEQYF.

This rearrangement joins TRBV4-2 to TRBJ2-5, with 11 bases aligning to TRBD1. The germline V gene has CDR1 LGHNA and CDR2 YNFKEQ. V shed 0 bases, J shed 3 bases, and the junction held 9 bases outside the gene matches. The length of the CDR3 is 18 residues. The CDR3, as DNA: TGTGCCAGCAGCCAAGAGTGGACAGGGGGCTTTATGGAAGAGACCCAGTACTTC. Its protein product is CASSQEWTGGFMEETQYF.

The chain combines TRBV7-2 with TRBJ2-7; D gene uncertain. V lost 1 base to trimming and J lost 0 bases, with 10 bases between them. The CDR3 has 15 residues. In germline, CDR1 is SGHTA, CDR2 FQGNSA. The CDR3 bases are TGTGCCAGCAGCTTAGACAGAAGGAGCTCCTACGAGCAGTACTTC. It yields the protein CASSLDRRSSYEQYF.

This rearrangement joins TRBV6-1 to TRBJ1-6; no reliable D call. There are 13 residues in the CDR3. Per germline, CDR1 MNHNS and CDR2 SASEGT. V was trimmed by 7 bases and J by 3 bases, leaving 7 bases between them. The CDR3 here is CASKHSYNSPLHF. CDR3 sequence (DNA): TGTGCCAGCAAGCACAGCTATAATTCACCCCTCCACTTT.

The chain has TRBV7-2 and TRBJ1-3; a possible D gene is TRBD1 (6 bases). CDR1 and CDR2 from the germline V gene are SGHTA and FQGNSA. Trimming left V 2 bases short and J 0 bases short, with 17 bases between. The CDR3 is 18 residues long. This chain's CDR3 is CASSLRNRASSSGNTIYF. The CDR3 coding sequence is TGTGCCAGCAGCTTAAGGAACAGGGCCTCCAGCTCTGGAAACACCATATATTTT.

In this sample, this clone turned up a few times. The J gene is TRBJ2-4, the V gene TRBV7-2, with 9 bases that match TRBD1. CDR3 size: 14 residues. Looked up from germline, CDR1 is SGHTA and CDR2 is FQGNSA. V gave up 5 bases and J gave up 6 bases; unmatched junction bases: 5. CDR3 DNA: TGTGCCAGCAGCCCGAGGACAGGGGTAAACATTCAGTACTTC. As protein: CASSPRTGVNIQYF.

V usage is TRBV18 and J usage is TRBJ2-7; 7 bases align to TRBD1. V shed 3 bases and J 4 bases; nucleotides not matched to a gene: 12. CDR3 length equals 16 residues. The germline CDR1 and CDR2 sequences are KGHSH and LQKENI. The CDR3 sequence is CASSPLMTGSGYEQYF. The CDR3 region has the DNA TGTGCCAGCTCACCCCTCATGACAGGGAGTGGGTACGAGCAGTACTTC.

The V gene is TRBV18, the J gene TRBJ2-7, with TRBD2 as a possible D gene (7 bases). From germline, CDR1 is KGHSH and CDR2 LQKENI. The CDR3 spans 17 residues. With 1 base removed from V and 9 bases from J, the gap between germline ends came to 25 bases. The CDR3 DNA is TGTGCCAGCTCACCACGGGACTACAGGGTCCCCAACGCGAGGCAGTACTTC. Amino acids: CASSPRDYRVPNARQYF. The complete variable domain, with remaining parts taken from reference TRBV18 and TRBJ2-7, reads NAGVMQNPRHLVRRRGQEARLRCSPMKGHSHVYWYRQLPEEGLKFMVYLQKENIIDESGMPKERFSAEFPKEGPSILRIQQVVRGDSAAYFCASSPRDYRVPNARQYFGPGTRLTVT.

The chain carries TRBV10-3 and TRBJ2-3; no reliable D call. This CDR3 contains 14 residues. Deletions cut 6 bases from V and 0 bases from J, with 10 bases between. Germline V CDR1 and CDR2: ENHRY, SYGVKD. The CDR3 protein is CAISDGQSTDTQYF. Written as DNA, the CDR3 is TGTGCCATCAGCGACGGCCAGAGCACAGATACGCAGTATTTT.

The chain joins TRBV5-1 to TRBJ2-3, with unresolved D. Germline CDR1 is SGHRS and CDR2 is YFSETQ. This CDR3 is built from 14 residues. The ends were cut back, 0 bases at V and 0 bases at J, with 5 bases in the middle. The CDR3 protein is CASSLAESTDTQYF. CDR3 sequence (DNA): TGCGCCAGCAGCTTGGCCGAAAGCACAGATACGCAGTATTTT.

The gene calls are TRBV6-5 and TRBJ1-1; no firm D call. The CDR3 length is 13 residues. Germline loops: CDR1 MNHEY, CDR2 SVGAGI. V was pared by 6 bases and J by 10 bases, with 18 bases between. The CDR3 spells CASRNYPGLRAFF. As DNA, the CDR3 is TGTGCCAGCAGAAACTACCCAGGTTTGAGAGCTTTCTTT.